The clone carrying this TCR beta chain was seen ten or more times. What it binds is unknown. The unsorted libraries had their origin in 2 million PBMCs stored at -80 C. The data are from a study of neurological immune-mediated disorders. Background on the study: Multiple sclerosis patients numbering approximately 35 comprised roughly 31 relapsing-remitting and 3 secondary progressive patients. General study results and limits: Because no CDR3 amino acid sequences were shared across subjects by expanded clones, private repertoires were suggested in all groups.

A 10-nucleotide random UMI tagged transcripts in template-switch 5'RACE cDNA synthesis. TCRdb passed the 5' RACE reads through MiXCR, listing each CDR3 protein once. This sample has some 57,000 distinct CDR3 sequences, with 3% to 3.5% found just once. The receptor was derived from a woman aged 55-75 years with multiple sclerosis. The sample comprised PBMCs.

CDR3 protein: CSARRPTGGGYTF. The DNA for the CDR3 is TGCAGTGCCCGGAGACCTACAGGGGGCGGCTACACCTTC. This chain uses TRBV20-1 with TRBJ1-2; 9 bases line up with TRBD1. The J segment lost 8 bases and the V segment lost 6 bases, leaving 10 bases of the junction unmatched. Germline values: CDR1 DFQATT, CDR2 SNEGSKA (reference sequence). CDR3 length: 13 residues.